The subject of this entry is one T cell receptor (beta chain). What it binds is unknown. The source of the sample is a study of beta chain features in type 1 diabetes. The CDR3 runs 12 residues. V was cut by 8 bases and J by 3 bases, with 10 bases left in between. Germline CDR1 reads PRHDT; CDR2 reads FYEKMQ (reference sequence). Investigators reverse transcribed all isolated RNA, so they sequenced expressed TCRB transcripts. Repertoires were generated with immunoSEQ multiplex PCR, while TCRdb's copy carries only in-frame clones and drops some. The sample lists 300,000 to 350,000 clones; roughly a tenth were seen once. A sort by CD45RO/CCR7/CD25/CD127/CD95/CD27 yielded CD4+ naive, central memory, regulatory and stem cell-like memory cells. Purities in excess of 95% were seen in all sorted populations. Study conclusions and caveats: Type 1 diabetes patients showed a moderate but significant shortening of TCRB CDR3s in all four CD4+ subsets. Insertion counts at VDJ junctions were lower in type 1 diabetes patients, who also showed more deletions there.

V gene TRBV13 combines with J gene TRBJ1-2; a weak D match, TRBD1 (6 bases). This clonotype was obtained from a man in his thirties or forties with type 1 diabetes. Input material: central memory CD4+ T cells from blood. CDR3 region: CASQGTDYGYTF. The CDR3, as DNA: TGTGCCAGCCAGGGGACGGACTATGGCTACACCTTC.